Sequencing of this TCR beta chain was carried out in a study of T cell responses to AZD1222 COVID-19 vaccine. Study-wide results and limits: Spike-specific TCR breadth and depth went up after people got two AZD1222 doses. Repertoire samples came only from after the peak T cell response. It was only 6 or 7 AZD1222 recipients who were seropositive at baseline. White British ancestry dominated among donors, who included more females, and clonal diversity was possibly underestimated.

On this clone itself: Its specificity is unknown.

V lost 1 base to trimming and J lost 2 bases, with 3 bases between them. CDR1 is SEHNR and CDR2 is FQNEAQ in the germline V gene (reference sequence). This CDR3 spans 13 amino acids. The table came from immunoSEQ multiplex PCR; TCRdb's copy has only in-frame clones and leaves some out. The sample includes about 82,000 clones, roughly 92% seen only once; the top ten take less than 4%. The V call is TRBV7-9, the J call TRBJ1-3; unclear D gene. This sample comprised peripheral blood, obtained 28 days after the second AZD1222 dose. The sequence derives from an adult who received the AZD1222 COVID-19 vaccine. The CDR3 region has the DNA TGTGCCAGCAGCTTAGAGGCTGGAAACACCATATATTTT. Translated: CASSLEAGNTIYF.